What follows are 8 T cell receptor beta chains derived from one specimen sequenced in a study of CD8 T cells in Susac syndrome. An amount of RNA that ranged from roughly 0.5 to 1 ug was reverse transcribed with random hexamers. Each CDR3 protein gets one entry after TCRdb re-called the immunoSEQ multiplex PCR reads with MiXCR. Of some 68,000 distinct CDR3 sequences in the sample, just over 90% were seen once. The source material was CD4+ T cells from PBMCs. Receptors originate from a human donor with Susac syndrome.

The chain has TRBV21-1 and TRBJ1-2; TRBD1, the table's D call, lacks a check against the DNA. TRBV21-1 corresponds to a pseudogene. The CDR3 covers 20 residues. The CDR3 DNA reads TGTGCCAGCAGCAAAAAACCACCAGGAACCGGGACAGGGGGCTACTATGGCTACACCTTC. Protein sequence: CASSKKPPGTGTGGYYGYTF.

The chain couples TRBV20-1 to TRBJ2-5; 9 bases align to TRBD2. This CDR3 comprises 15 residues. Germline CDR1 reads DFQATT; CDR2 reads SNEGSKA (reference sequence). After removal of 2 bases from V and 7 bases from J, the junction contained 11 bases not matched to a gene. As DNA, the CDR3 is TGCAGTGCTAGACTAGCGGGGATTCTGCATGGGACCCAGTACTTC. Translated: CSARLAGILHGTQYF.

The V gene is TRBV6-5, the J gene TRBJ1-6; 8 bases map to TRBD1. J gave up 5 bases and V 0 bases, and 12 bases lay outside the gene matches. Germline V gene data show CDR1 as MNHEY and CDR2 as SVGAGI. This CDR3 is 19 amino acids long. The CDR3 DNA follows: TGTGCCAGCAGTTACTCTACCCCTTTTTTGACAGGGGATAATTCACCCCTCCACTTT. It codes for CASSYSTPFLTGDNSPLHF.

The chain combines TRBV28 with TRBJ2-7; TRBD1 aligns across 7 bases. Germline V lookup: CDR1 MDHEN, CDR2 SYDVKM. V trimming: 5 bases; J trimming: 3 bases; junction bases outside the gene matches: 10. The CDR3 spans 15 residues. CDR3 in DNA: TGTGCCAGCAGTCCGAGGACAGGTGGTGACTACGAGCAGTACTTC. This codes for CASSPRTGGDYEQYF.

The gene calls are TRBV12-3 or TRBV12-4 and TRBJ1-5; perhaps TRBD1 as D (5 bases). The CDR3 contains 17 residues. Trimming pared 2 bases from V and 7 bases from J, leaving 21 bases between. Here the CDR3 reads CASSLRSQARSLQPQHF. CDR3 DNA: TGTGCCAGCAGTTTACGTTCACAGGCTCGGTCACTACAGCCCCAGCATTTT.

The V gene is TRBV24-1, the J gene TRBJ2-3, with D possibly matching TRBD2 (5 bases). Germline V gene data show CDR1 as KGHDR and CDR2 as SFDVKD. This CDR3 has 18 residues. Trimming stripped 1 base from V and 0 bases from J, with 16 bases between. The CDR3 bases are TGTGCCACCAGTGATTTTTCAAACGGAGGAGGCAGCACAGATACGCAGTATTTT. Its translation: CATSDFSNGGGSTDTQYF.

The chain employs TRBV19 and TRBJ2-3; 7 positions match TRBD1. The ends lost 5 bases at V and 2 bases at J; junction bases unmatched: 7. Germline V gene sequence: CDR1 LNHDA, CDR2 SQIVND (reference sequence). The CDR3 consists of 15 residues. CDR3 DNA: TGTGCCAGTAGTCCAAGGGGGCTGGACACAGATACGCAGTATTTT. This sequence encodes CASSPRGLDTDTQYF.

The chain joins TRBV7-2 to TRBJ2-1, with D maybe TRBD1 (6 bases). Trimming pared 1 base from V and 5 bases from J, leaving 6 bases between. Germline CDR1 is SGHTA and CDR2 is FQGNSA. CDR3 length: 13 amino acids. The CDR3 reads CASSLDRDNEQFF. As DNA, the CDR3 is TGTGCCAGCAGCTTAGACAGGGACAATGAGCAGTTCTTC.